What follows are 20 T cell receptor beta chains derived from one specimen sequenced in a study of T-cell reconstitution after alpha-beta-depleted transplantation in children. It was with unique molecular identifiers that the TCRbeta library was prepared. TCRdb reanalysed the PCR reads using MiXCR and keeps one entry per CDR3 protein. The sample records 7,500 to 9,500 distinct CDR3 sequences, approximately 11% being singletons. Material: PBMCs, mostly from graft donor cells, obtained 60 days after TCRalphabeta/CD19-depleted stem cell transplant. These TCRs come from a patient aged 2 to 9 who had a stem cell transplant for inherited bone marrow failure, so the T cells may come from the graft donor.

This clonotype was found many times. The gene calls are TRBV7-2 and TRBJ2-1; no definite D call. The CDR3 runs 16 residues. CDR1 SGHTA and CDR2 FQGNSA come from the germline V gene. The ends were cut back, 5 bases at V and 0 bases at J, with 14 bases in the middle. CDR3 bases: TGTGCCAGCAGCCACCGTGGTCAGAACTCCTACAATGAGCAGTTCTTC. The encoded protein is CASSHRGQNSYNEQFF.

This clonotype has at least ten counts. The chain carries TRBV7-9 and TRBJ1-1; the D is unclear. The V end was cut by 2 bases, the J end by 3 bases, with 7 bases between. The V gene's germline CDR1 is SEHNR and CDR2 FQNEAQ (reference sequence). CDR3 length: 13 residues. CDR3 sequence: CASSLYGDTEAFF. The DNA of the CDR3 is TGTGCCAGCAGCTTATACGGAGACACTGAAGCTTTCTTT.

At least ten counts were recorded for this clonotype. CDR3 protein: CASSYRDQPQHF. Here the CDR3 DNA reads TGTGCCAGCAGTTACAGGGATCAGCCCCAGCATTTT. The rearrangement links TRBV7-2 to TRBJ1-5, with D perhaps TRBD1 (6 bases). This CDR3 region has 12 residues. V was clipped by 6 bases and J by 5 bases, with 8 bases between them. CDR1 SGHTA and CDR2 FQGNSA come from the germline V gene.

In its sample, this clonotype was seen many times. The rearrangement joins TRBV7-8 to TRBJ1-6; 7 bases agree with TRBD1. CDR3 length: 15 residues. Looked up from germline, CDR1 is SGHVS and CDR2 is FQNEAQ. J was trimmed by 5 bases and V by 3 bases; bases with no gene match: 4. The CDR3 DNA follows: TGTGCCAGCAGCTTTGACAGGGCTGATAATTCACCCCTCCACTTT. Its protein is CASSFDRADNSPLHF.

This clonotype was picked up many times. The chain couples TRBV5-1 to TRBJ2-2; D not resolved. CDR3 length equals 13 residues. Trimming pared 1 base from V and 3 bases from J, leaving 4 bases between. Germline CDR1 and CDR2: SGHRS and YFSETQ. DNA of the CDR3: TGCGCCAGCAGCTTGCCCGACACCGGGGAGCTGTTTTTT. It yields the protein CASSLPDTGELFF.

This clonotype was seen repeatedly, ten times or more. The chain carries TRBV7-9 and TRBJ1-1; tentatively, D is TRBD1 (5 bases). The CDR3 consists of 16 residues. Germline CDR1 is SEHNR and CDR2 is FQNEAQ (reference sequence). Trimming took 0 bases from V and 1 from J, leaving 12 bases between them. The CDR3 DNA sequence: TGTGCCAGCAGCTTAGCTGGGGCGGTGGGGAACACTGAAGCTTTCTTT. Translated: CASSLAGAVGNTEAFF. Using reference TRBV7-9 and TRBJ1-1 for the parts outside the CDR3, the full variable domain is DTGVSQNPRHKITKRGQNVTFRCDPISEHNRLYWYRQTLGQGPEFLTYFQNEAQLEKSRLLSDRFSAERPKGSFSTLEIQRTEQGDSAMYLCASSLAGAVGNTEAFFGQGTRLTVV.

This chain links TRBV5-4 with TRBJ2-7; the match to TRBD1 covers 10 bases. This CDR3 has 15 amino acids. The germline CDR1 and CDR2 sequences are SGHNT and YYREEE (reference sequence). V trimming: 4 bases; J trimming: 3 bases; junction bases outside the gene matches: 7. DNA of the CDR3: TGTGCCAGCAGCCCGTCCGGGACAGGGGTCTACGAGCAGTACTTC. It specifies CASSPSGTGVYEQYF.

This clonotype was picked up many times. The chain has TRBV4-2 and TRBJ2-5, with D possibly being TRBD2 (5 bases). Looked up from germline, CDR1 is LGHNA and CDR2 is YNFKEQ. V lost 4 bases and J lost 0, with 24 bases in between. This CDR3 is built from 19 residues. The CDR3 reads CASSPEGLAWTRHQETQYF. CDR3 bases: TGTGCCAGCAGCCCCGAAGGTCTAGCTTGGACGAGACACCAAGAGACCCAGTACTTC.

This clonotype was seen at least ten times. V is TRBV11-2 and J is TRBJ2-7; 9 bases agree with TRBD2. This CDR3 has 13 amino acids. With 4 bases clipped from V and 7 bases from J, the junction kept 5 bases outside the gene matches. In germline, CDR1 is SGHAT, CDR2 FQNNGV. Written as DNA, the CDR3 is TGTGCCAGCAGCTCTTTGGCGGGAGGGGAGCAGTACTTC. Amino acid sequence: CASSSLAGGEQYF. Full variable domain (missing parts from reference TRBV11-2 and TRBJ2-7): EAGVAQSPRYKIIEKRQSVAFWCNPISGHATLYWYQQILGQGPKLLIQFQNNGVVDDSQLPKDRFSAERLKGVDSTLKIQPAKLEDSAVYLCASSSLAGGEQYFGPGTRLTVT.

This clonotype was picked up many times. V and J are TRBV7-9 and TRBJ2-1, with D perhaps being TRBD1 or TRBD2 (5 bases each). V was trimmed by 5 bases and J by 2 bases, leaving 16 bases between them. The CDR3 has 16 amino acids. CDR1 and CDR2 (germline): SEHNR, FQNEAQ (reference sequence). The CDR3 sequence: CASSPLGRRTYNEQFF. The DNA of the CDR3 is TGTGCCAGCAGCCCGCTGGGACGGAGAACCTACAATGAGCAGTTCTTC. The full variable domain, its missing parts supplied by reference TRBV7-9 and TRBJ2-1, is DTGVSQNPRHKITKRGQNVTFRCDPISEHNRLYWYRQTLGQGPEFLTYFQNEAQLEKSRLLSDRFSAERPKGSFSTLEIQRTEQGDSAMYLCASSPLGRRTYNEQFFGPGTRLTVL.

This clonotype was counted many times. The chain uses TRBV6-2 or TRBV6-3 and TRBJ2-5, with TRBD1 matching 8 bases. Trimming took 2 bases from V and 5 from J; bases not matched to a gene: 4. CDR3 length: 14 amino acids. The germline V gene encodes CDR1 MNHEY and CDR2 SVGEGT. As DNA, the CDR3 is TGTGCCAGCAGTTACGGCGACAGGGGTGAGACCCAGTACTTC. This sequence encodes CASSYGDRGETQYF.

This clonotype appeared many times. The chain joins TRBV5-1 to TRBJ2-7; TRBD2 agrees at 14 bases. The CDR3 spans 18 residues. Germline trimming cut 4 bases from V and 0 bases from J; bases unmatched to any gene: 9. Germline CDR1 and CDR2: SGHRS and YFSETQ. The CDR3, as DNA: TGCGCCAGCAGCCTCGGGACTAGCGGGAGCCTCAGCTCCTACGAGCAGTACTTC. Translating gives CASSLGTSGSLSSYEQYF.

This clonotype was seen ten or more times. The chain has TRBV13 and TRBJ2-3; no definite D call. Germline CDR1 PRHDT, CDR2 FYEKMQ (reference sequence). The CDR3 sequence is 12 residues long. V lost 6 bases and J 5 bases, leaving 9 bases between the germline ends. CDR3 amino acids: CASSPLRDTQYF. CDR3 DNA sequence: TGTGCCAGCAGTCCTCTAAGAGATACGCAGTATTTT. The variable domain in full, with the rest retrieved from reference TRBV13 and TRBJ2-3, is AAGVIQSPRHLIKEKRETATLKCYPIPRHDTVYWYQQGPGQDPQFLISFYEKMQSDKGSIPDRFSAQQFSDYHSELNMSSLELGDSALYFCASSPLRDTQYFGPGTRLTVL.

This clonotype was detected many times. V gene TRBV7-9 combines with J gene TRBJ1-6; D perhaps matches TRBD1 (6 bases). V was trimmed by 1 base and J by 6 bases, leaving 10 bases between them. From germline, CDR1 is SEHNR and CDR2 FQNEAQ (reference sequence). The CDR3 spans 15 residues. The CDR3 DNA follows: TGTGCCAGCAGCTTAGGGGGGGCGCTTAATTCACCCCTCCACTTT. Its translation: CASSLGGALNSPLHF. The full variable domain, rest sourced from reference TRBV7-9 and TRBJ1-6, is DTGVSQNPRHKITKRGQNVTFRCDPISEHNRLYWYRQTLGQGPEFLTYFQNEAQLEKSRLLSDRFSAERPKGSFSTLEIQRTEQGDSAMYLCASSLGGALNSPLHFGNGTRLTVT.

The table lists this clonotype with many counts. CDR3 sequence (DNA): TGTGCCAGCAGCTTAGACAGGGGGAACACTGAAGCTTTCTTT. Translated: CASSLDRGNTEAFF. The chain uses TRBV7-9 and TRBJ1-1; 7 bases are a match to TRBD1. After removal of 1 base from V and 1 base from J, the junction contained 0 bases not matched to a gene. This CDR3 has 14 amino acids. Germline CDR1 is SEHNR and CDR2 is FQNEAQ (reference sequence).

This clonotype was seen repeatedly, ten times or more. The rearrangement uses TRBV18 and TRBJ2-7; D is undetermined. The CDR3 sequence is 14 residues long. Germline values: CDR1 KGHSH, CDR2 LQKENI. V was cut by 0 bases and J by 2 bases, with 8 bases left in between. The CDR3 protein is CASSPPLETYEQYF. CDR3 bases: TGTGCCAGCTCACCACCCCTAGAAACCTACGAGCAGTACTTC.

This clonotype was recorded many times. V usage is TRBV20-1 and J usage is TRBJ2-5; 9 positions agree with TRBD1. Germline V gives CDR1 DFQATT, CDR2 SNEGSKA (reference sequence). The CDR3 is 14 amino acids. The V segment lost 0 bases and the J segment 5 bases; nucleotides outside the gene matches: 4. The CDR3 protein is CSARDTGGWETQYF. Written as DNA, the CDR3 is TGCAGTGCTAGAGACACAGGGGGCTGGGAGACCCAGTACTTC.

Many counts were recorded for this clonotype. The rearrangement joins TRBV4-1 to TRBJ2-1; TRBD2 aligns across 10 bases. Germline lookup yields CDR1 MGHRA and CDR2 YSYEKL. CDR3 length: 16 residues. The V gene end was trimmed by 1 base and the J gene end by 3 bases; junction bases not matched to a gene: 3. The CDR3 DNA sequence: TGCGCCAGCAGCCAAGGTCCTAGCGGGAGCTACAATGAGCAGTTCTTC. It codes for CASSQGPSGSYNEQFF.

This clonotype was picked up many times. The V gene is TRBV29-1, the J gene TRBJ2-1; D call uncertain. Germline V CDR1 and CDR2: SQVTM, ANQGSEA. Trimming stripped 3 bases from V and 0 bases from J, with 9 bases between. This CDR3 is 14 amino acids long. The CDR3, as DNA: TGCAGCGTTGAGTTTTTTGTCTCCTACAATGAGCAGTTCTTC. It specifies CSVEFFVSYNEQFF.

This clonotype was counted many times. The genes are TRBV6-5 and TRBJ2-4; 8 bases agree with TRBD1. Germline CDR1 and CDR2: MNHEY and SVGAGI. Trimming removed 6 bases from V and 6 bases from J; junction bases left unmatched: 10. CDR3 length: 15 residues. The CDR3 here is CASRPRGLPANIQYF. The CDR3 DNA is TGTGCCAGCAGACCCAGGGGGCTTCCCGCAAACATTCAGTACTTC.